Shown below are 4 T cell receptor beta chains from a single sample sequenced in a study of blood T cell repertoires in COVID-19. Assay used: immunoSEQ multiplex PCR; TCRdb lists only in-frame clones, some missing. The table includes 120,000 or so clones, almost 70% detected once. The sample consisted of peripheral blood. These receptors came from a woman in her seventies with acute or convalescent COVID-19.

The chain has TRBV4-1 and TRBJ1-1, with TRBD1 identical over 8 bases. This CDR3 region has 13 residues. Germline loops: CDR1 MGHRA, CDR2 YSYEKL. V was clipped by 4 bases and J by 11 bases; unmatched bases: 9. The CDR3 reads CASSRGLDRDAFF. CDR3 in DNA: TGCGCCAGCAGCCGAGGCCTGGACAGGGATGCTTTCTTT.

V is TRBV6-2 or TRBV6-3 and J is TRBJ2-5; TRBD2 aligns across 10 bases. The CDR3 sequence is 18 residues long. The germline V gene has CDR1 MNHEY and CDR2 SVGEGT. Unmatched junction bases numbered 14, after V lost 2 bases and J lost 5 bases. CDR3 DNA sequence: TGTGCCAGCAGTTACGGGCCTAGCGGGGGCCCGGGCGGGGAGACCCAGTACTTC. This encodes CASSYGPSGGPGGETQYF.

The chain links TRBV28 to TRBJ2-7, with TRBD2 matching 14 bases. Germline V gene lookup returns CDR1 MDHEN and CDR2 SYDVKM. This CDR3 spans 15 amino acids. Trimming took 5 bases from V and 3 from J; bases not matched to a gene: 3. In DNA form, the CDR3 reads TGTGCCAGCAGTATAGGGACTAGCGGGGGCTACGAGCAGTACTTC. Translated: CASSIGTSGGYEQYF.

V and J are TRBV11-2 and TRBJ2-1; 11 nucleotides match TRBD2. The CDR3 has 16 amino acids. In germline, CDR1 is SGHAT, CDR2 FQNNGV. V shed 0 bases and J 4 bases; nucleotides not matched to a gene: 2. This chain's CDR3 is CASSLDGTSGYNEQFF. The CDR3 region has the DNA TGTGCCAGCAGCTTAGATGGGACTAGCGGTTACAATGAGCAGTTCTTC.